This T cell receptor (beta chain) derives from a study of blood T cell repertoires in COVID-19. The CDR3 covers 18 residues. Cohort allocation depended upon clinical history that participants reported. The recovered donors of Cohort 3 showed two negative PCRs, clearance, or symptom resolution. Sequencing was performed with immunoSEQ multiplex PCR; in TCRdb, only in-frame clones are kept and a portion is missing. The sample holds 500,000 or so clones; about 90% are singletons and the top ten take roughly 0.7%. This receptor was taken from a woman between 18 and 29 years old who had recovered from COVID-19. V and J are TRBV12-2 and TRBJ1-2; the D call TRBD1 from the table was never checked on the DNA. TRBV12-2 is marked as a pseudogene. The sample consisted of PBMCs or T cells enriched from blood (not recorded which). The CDR3 DNA follows: TGTGCAAGTCGCTTAGCGCGTCTTCGGACAGGGGGCCCCTATGGCTACACCTTC. The encoded protein is CASRLARLRTGGPYGYTF.